The 23 T cell receptor beta chains below were found in one sample sequenced in a study of glioma-infiltrating T cells. TCR alpha and beta CDR3 regions were amplified from RNA using iRepertoire nested multiplex PCR. TCRdb recomputed calls from the multiplex PCR reads with MiXCR, one row per CDR3 protein. The data hold about 93,000 distinct CDR3 sequences, with 35% to 45% observed a single time. The sequenced sample consisted of glioma tissue, nonneoplastic brain tissue, or PBMCs (not recorded which). Receptors were obtained from a human donor with low-grade glioma or glioblastoma, undergoing nonglioma brain surgery, or in good health (not recorded which).

About this clonotype: This may come from a read error, since a much larger clone is one base off. This sequence joins TRBV13 and TRBJ1-5, with 8 bases identical to TRBD1. The CDR3 contains 15 residues. V lost 5 bases and J lost 2; bases outside the gene matches: 5. CDR1 is PRHDT and CDR2 is FYEKMQ in the germline V gene (reference sequence). CDR3 bases: TGTGCCAGCAGCGCACAGGGGGGGGGCAATCAGCCCCAGCATTTT. Translation gives CASSAQGGGNQPQHF.

This clonotype was seen ten or more times. The rearrangement links TRBV2 to TRBJ2-3, with D tentatively TRBD2 (5 bases). With 3 bases removed from V and 3 bases from J, the gap between germline ends came to 22 bases. This CDR3 comprises 18 residues. Germline CDR1 and CDR2: SNHLY and FYNNEI. DNA for the CDR3: TGTGCCAGCAGTGATTCAGGATCGCAGGACTTCCGGACAGATACGCAGTATTTT. Protein: CASSDSGSQDFRTDTQYF. The whole variable domain, filled in from reference TRBV2 and TRBJ2-3, reads EPEVTQTPSHQVTQMGQEVILRCVPISNHLYFYWYRQILGQKVEFLVSFYNNEISEKSEIFDDQFSVERPDGSNFTLKIRSTKLEDSAMYFCASSDSGSQDFRTDTQYFGPGTRLTVL.

This chain joins TRBV29-1 and TRBJ2-7, with D unresolved. The CDR3 is 15 amino acids. Between the trimmed V and J ends, which lost 6 bases and 4 bases, there was a span of 22 bases. The germline V gene has CDR1 SQVTM and CDR2 ANQGSEA. This chain's CDR3 is CSVAGSTAASYEQYF. The CDR3 nucleotides read TGCAGCGTAGCCGGTAGTACGGCGGCCTCTTACGAGCAGTACTTC.

This clonotype was detected many times. The chain links TRBV12-3 or TRBV12-4 to TRBJ1-2; D is undetermined. The CDR3 is 14 amino acids. V was clipped by 3 bases and J by 0 bases, with 8 bases between them. The CDR3 DNA follows: TGTGCCAGCAGTTTCTCCACTTCTAACTATGGCTACACCTTC. Its translation: CASSFSTSNYGYTF.

On this clonotype: One base away lies a much larger clone, so this may be a sequencing read error. The rearrangement links TRBV11-1 to TRBJ2-1; 11 bases agree with TRBD1. CDR1 is SGHAT, CDR2 FQDESV, per germline (reference sequence). This CDR3 contains 14 residues. This chain's CDR3 is CANSADRGHNEQFF. In nucleotides, the CDR3 is TGTGCCAACAGCGCGGACAGGGGGCACAATGAGCAGTTCTTC.

A remark on this clonotype: A single base separates this from a much larger clone, so it may be a read error. The chain employs TRBV3-1 and TRBJ1-4; perhaps TRBD1 as D (6 bases). Germline CDR1 LGHDT, CDR2 YNNKEL (reference sequence). Trimming removed 0 bases at V and 10 bases at J, with 15 bases between. The CDR3 is made up of 15 amino acids. CDR3 nucleotides: TGTGCCAGCAGCCAAGAATTAACCCGAGGGGGAAAACTGTTTTTT. Translating gives CASSQELTRGGKLFF.

The chain combines TRBV15 with TRBJ2-3; 7 bases map to TRBD2. Germline values: CDR1 LNHNV, CDR2 YYDKDF (reference sequence). CDR3 size: 14 residues. Losses at the gene ends were 8 bases for V and 3 bases for J; bases not matched to a gene: 8. The CDR3 DNA reads TGTGCCACCGGGAGCGGGATTGGAACAGATACGCAGTATTTT. Encoded protein: CATGSGIGTDTQYF.

This clonotype was counted once. Sequence at one end of the junction differs from germline and may be a read error. The rearrangement links TRBV7-2 to TRBJ1-5, with D uncertain. The CDR3 loop spans 15 amino acids. Germline values: CDR1 SGHTA, CDR2 FQGNSA. The CDR3 reads CASSLSGISNQPQLF. The CDR3 nucleotides read TGTGCCAGCAGCTTGAGTGGTATTAGCAATCAGCCCCAACTTTTT.

A word on this clonotype: As the CDR3 is not closed by the conserved phenylalanine or tryptophan, this likely results from a read error. DNA of the CDR3: TGTGCCAGCAGCTCCCGCGGGGGGGCTTGGGAGACCCAGTACATC. Translated, it gives CASSSRGGAWETQYI. The gene calls are TRBV5-4 and TRBJ2-5, with 9 bases fitting TRBD2. Unmatched junction bases numbered 8, after V lost 3 bases and J lost 5 bases. Per germline, CDR1 SGHNT and CDR2 YYREEE (reference sequence). The CDR3 has 15 residues.

Ten or more counts support this clonotype. The chain carries TRBV29-1 and TRBJ1-5, with a possible D match to TRBD1 (5 bases). V dropped 4 bases and J dropped 4 bases, with 11 bases sitting between them. Germline V CDR1 and CDR2: SQVTM, ANQGSEA. This CDR3 contains 13 residues. DNA for the CDR3: TGCAGCGTTGCGGACGGGGGGAATCAGCCCCAGCATTTT. Its protein is CSVADGGNQPQHF.

This clonotype was counted ten times or more. The rearrangement links TRBV2 to TRBJ1-1, with 10 bases identical to TRBD1. V shed 4 bases and J 10 bases; nucleotides not matched to a gene: 6. This CDR3 has 13 amino acids. The germline gives CDR1 SNHLY, CDR2 FYNNEI. In nucleotides, the CDR3 is TGTGCCAGCAGTGGGGACAGGGGAAACGGAGCTTTCTTT. It yields the protein CASSGDRGNGAFF.

This clonotype was picked up a small number of times. The gene calls are TRBV19 and TRBJ2-2, with D uncertain. In germline, CDR1 is LNHDA, CDR2 SQIVND (reference sequence). The V gene lost 5 bases and the J gene lost 3 bases, with 16 bases spanning the gap. This CDR3 has 16 residues. The CDR3 is CASSARLDRYTGELFF. CDR3 nucleotides: TGTGCCAGTAGTGCCAGATTAGACCGGTACACCGGGGAGCTGTTTTTT.

This clonotype was recorded many times. The chain couples TRBV5-1 to TRBJ2-5; unclear D gene. This CDR3 has 14 amino acids. Per the germline V gene, CDR1 is SGHRS and CDR2 is YFSETQ. The V end lost 0 bases, the J end lost 0 bases, and 6 bases lay between the germline ends. CDR3 region: CASSLGSNQETQYF. CDR3 DNA sequence: TGCGCCAGCAGCTTGGGATCCAACCAAGAGACCCAGTACTTC. Full variable domain (outside the CDR3, taken from reference TRBV5-1 and TRBJ2-5): KAGVTQTPRYLIKTRGQQVTLSCSPISGHRSVSWYQQTPGQGLQFLFEYFSETQRNKGNFPGRFSGRQFSNSRSEMNVSTLELGDSALYLCASSLGSNQETQYFGPGTRLLVL.

Concerning this clonotype: Compared with germline, one end of the junction differs, possibly owing to a read error. V gene TRBV6-2 or TRBV6-3 combines with J gene TRBJ2-7; 7 nucleotides match TRBD1. CDR1 MNHEY and CDR2 SVGEGT come from the germline V gene. The CDR3 extends over 17 amino acids. This CDR3 reads CASKPGQINMSSYKQYF. In DNA, the CDR3 is TGTGCCAGCAAACCGGGACAGATAAATATGTCGTCCTACAAGCAGTACTTC.

This clonotype was counted at least ten times. The chain employs TRBV12-3 or TRBV12-4 and TRBJ1-2; D unresolved. With 3 bases removed from V and 2 bases from J, the gap between germline ends came to 7 bases. The CDR3 is 13 amino acids. The chain's CDR3 is CASSFQENYGYTF. The CDR3 bases are TGTGCCAGCAGTTTCCAGGAAAACTATGGCTACACCTTC.

Regarding this clonotype: A much larger clonotype is one base distant, so this may be a read error. J is TRBJ2-7 and V is TRBV2, with TRBD1 as a possible D gene (6 bases). This CDR3 contains 13 residues. In germline, CDR1 is SNHLY, CDR2 FYNNEI. CDR3 in amino acids: CASSGGQGYEQHF. Written as DNA, the CDR3 is TGTGCCAGCAGTGGGGGGCAGGGCTACGAGCAGCACTTC.

This clonotype was recorded many times. The genes are TRBV20-1 and TRBJ2-5, with 8 bases matching TRBD1. The CDR3 loop spans 15 amino acids. Per germline, CDR1 DFQATT and CDR2 SNEGSKA (reference sequence). J gave up 2 bases and V 6 bases, and 11 bases lay outside the gene matches. DNA for the CDR3: TGCAGTGCCCTAGAGCCCGGGACAGGACAAGAGACCCAGTACTTC. Translating gives CSALEPGTGQETQYF.

Comment on this clonotype: A read error may explain this, as a much larger clone is one base away. The chain joins TRBV12-3 or TRBV12-4 to TRBJ2-5; D call uncertain. This CDR3 has 12 residues. Here the CDR3 reads CASSLNEESQYF. CDR3 in DNA: TGTGCCAGCAGTTTAAACGAAGAGAGCCAGTACTTC.

This chain joins TRBV2 and TRBJ2-1; no clear D. CDR1 and CDR2 (germline): SNHLY, FYNNEI. This CDR3 comprises 13 residues. The V end lost 3 bases, the J end lost 6 bases, and 9 bases lay between the germline ends. The CDR3 sequence: CASSDRRTNEQFF. Here the CDR3 DNA reads TGTGCCAGCAGTGACCGGCGGACCAATGAGCAGTTCTTC.

This clonotype was found many times. The rearrangement uses TRBV20-1 and TRBJ2-1, with D possibly called TRBD1 or TRBD2 (7 bases each). V lost 3 bases and J 3 bases, leaving 18 bases between the germline ends. CDR3 length: 16 residues. CDR1 DFQATT and CDR2 SNEGSKA come from the germline V gene (reference sequence). For the CDR3, the DNA is TGCAGTGCTAGGCCCGAGGGGGCGGGAGTCTACAATGAGCAGTTCTTC. This sequence encodes CSARPEGAGVYNEQFF.

This chain uses TRBV6-5 with TRBJ1-5; D gene ambiguous. Germline V gene sequence: CDR1 MNHEY, CDR2 SVGAGI. The V gene lost 5 bases and the J gene lost 0 bases, with 8 bases spanning the gap. CDR3 length: 14 amino acids. CDR3 nucleotides: TGTGCCAGCAGTAACAACTGTAGCAATCAGCCCCAGCATTTT. It encodes CASSNNCSNQPQHF.

This clonotype was seen many times. V usage is TRBV19 and J usage is TRBJ1-4, with D unresolved. Germline values: CDR1 LNHDA, CDR2 SQIVND (reference sequence). The V end was cut by 0 bases, the J end by 8 bases, with 4 bases between. The CDR3 contains 12 residues. The CDR3 coding sequence is TGTGCCAGTAGTATAGAAGGGGAAAAACTGTTTTTT. Translating it yields CASSIEGEKLFF.

This clonotype was observed many times. The chain uses TRBV9 and TRBJ1-2; TRBD1 might be the D (5 bases). The V gene's germline CDR1 is SGDLS and CDR2 YYNGEE. V dropped 2 bases and J dropped 4 bases, with 12 bases sitting between them. The CDR3 consists of 14 residues. CDR3 bases: TGTGCCAGCAGCGTCGACAGTCATGGCTATGGCTACACCTTC. Translation: CASSVDSHGYGYTF.